This entry describes one T cell receptor (beta chain). The target of this receptor is not known. One base away there is no much larger clone; base qualities are not given. Libraries were made using the immunoSEQ multiplex PCR assay. The multiplex PCR relied on a mix of 60 forward primers for TCR Vbeta segments and 13 reverse primers for TCR Jbeta segments. Amplification of the CDR3 region of rearranged TCR beta genes was performed with a multiplex PCR assay on genomic DNA. Amplified TCR beta libraries were sequenced as 87-base-pair reads on the Illumina HiSeq System. In the source study's methods: In a later analysis, roughly 80 million unique TCR beta chains were counted across the roughly 610 repertoires, and approximately 9.9 million of these chains were shared by at least two donors. Raw reads were error-corrected and collapsed into unique sequences by a nearest-neighbor algorithm in which closely related sequences were merged to remove PCR and sequencing errors. To assign V, D and J gene segments, CDR3 sequences were aligned to IMGT reference sequences. For a sequence to be retained, a match of at least six nucleotides was required to both a V gene segment and a J gene segment. Rearrangements were called productive when the CDR3 lacked stop codons and stayed in frame with V and J; all others were non-productive. CDR3 was defined by IMGT convention, running from the second conserved V-encoded cysteine to the conserved J-encoded phenylalanine. The earlier analysis of about 570 of the donors excluded any sequence lacking an unambiguous match to a single V gene segment. In an earlier analysis of roughly 600 of the donors, a V segment was called functional when productive rearrangements were above 56.7%, and segregating when the standard deviation between donors exceeded 5%. A statistical classification framework was built to diagnose cytomegalovirus status from the catalog of TCR beta chain sequences. V and J gene assignment, in a later analysis, came from comparing TCR nucleotide sequences with IMGT/GENE-DB human TR gene sequences. The TCRdist pipeline was used in a later analysis to assign CDR3 sequences and most-parsimonious VDJ recombination scenarios. In a later analysis, each TCR beta chain was defined by its CDR3 amino acid sequence together with its V-gene family, and reads lacking a unique V-gene family were excluded. To address suspected cross-contamination and a sequencing artifact, a later analysis removed around 600 highly shared, low-generation-probability nucleotide sequences. A later analysis calculated a clonal expansion index for each public chain from normalized within-repertoire ranks of inferred template counts. Generation probabilities in a later analysis came from a VDJ recombination model fitted to out-of-frame rearrangements, and those results were checked against IGoR. In a later analysis, TCR-TCR, TCR-HLA and TCR-CMV co-occurrence was scored with hypergeometric tests, and a repertoire-size bias correction was applied to TCR pairs. False discovery rates were estimated in a later analysis by permuting HLA or CMV assignments 20 times. A later analysis grouped co-occurring TCRs with DBSCAN, adding TCRdist sequence similarity when clustering within HLA-allele-positive subsets. Repertoires with fewer than 30,000 or more than 120,000 public chains were left out of co-occurrence clustering, as were about five repertoires with anomalous nucleotide sharing. The clones in this table, taken by TCRdb from immuneACCESS, are in-frame only. Not every clone is retained; where verified, under half of the shortfall comes from an unresolved V gene, and the cause of the rest is unknown. V, J and clone size are those of that table, while D and trimming were read from the DNA. The sample table contains fewer than 120,000 clones; only one count was recorded for about 73% of them. The ten largest account for approximately 1.3% of the sample.

The cohort was made up of about 670 healthy bone marrow donors. At the time of sampling, all cohort members were nominally healthy, though unrecorded immune exposures were likely present. The donor tested CMV seronegative and was one of the 352 seronegative cohort members. A peripheral blood sample was collected from each donor, and TCR beta sequencing was performed on peripheral blood mononuclear cells. The Qiagen DNeasy Blood Extraction Kit was used to extract genomic DNA from the blood cell samples. This record comes from a study of cytomegalovirus exposure and HLA in healthy donors (TCRdb year 2017). Turning to the overall study: According to an earlier analysis of 587 of the donors, about 179 million T cells yielded roughly 110 million unique TCR beta sequences and approximately 280 Gb of sequence data. A later genetic analysis used genome-wide SNP genotypes for about 60% of the roughly 700 donors, treating that subset as a discovery cohort. In an earlier analysis of over 550 of the donors, high-throughput TCR beta sequencing was used to judge whether each TCR beta V gene segment behaved as functional or pseudogenic. The study was designed to test whether signatures of past pathogen exposure could be identified by cataloging public T cell receptors. The study profiled the T cell repertoires of about 720 subjects by immunosequencing and related them to cytomegalovirus serostatus. The number of donors typed differed by locus, with roughly 629-640 for A, B, C, DRB1 and DQB1, roughly 520 for DQA1, 600 to 610 for DPA1, and 400 to 490 for DPB1. Donor age, sex, ethnicity and CMV serostatus were compiled together with the repertoire data. About 5 DR-DQ haplotypes were handled as single units for association and clustering, since linkage in the cohort was strong. A later analysis re-examined previously published TCR beta repertoires from 600 to 700 donors and added high-resolution HLA genotyping to investigate patterns of TCR occurrence. About 330 gigabases of sequencing data and 91 million or so unique TCR sequences made up an early release that covered several hundred HLA-typed donors. In the later analysis, no new phenotypic data were used to find candidate immune exposures; instead, reliance was placed on TCR beta sequences and their occurrence across donors. Among around 400 genotyped donors of the cohort, an average of roughly 240,000 unique TCR beta nucleotide sequences were sequenced per donor, roughly 20% of them non-productive. Of the 300 to 400 genotyped donors, 81% fell in the genetic ancestry cluster associated with self-reported Caucasian donors. Class I and class II HLA loci were covered by the typing at four-digit resolution. A separate validation cohort of roughly 110 different subjects was used in addition to the roughly 670-subject first cohort. Every discovery cohort repertoire had been produced on one sequencing platform. To predict cytomegalovirus infection status, the study combined high-throughput TCR immunosequencing, statistical association of individual TCRs with disease status, and machine learning.

Here is what the overall study found, with its caveats: When HLA alleles, especially DR and DQ, strongly co-occurred, attributing TCR associations to individual alleles was difficult. A later analysis associated about 16,000 TCR beta sequences with specific HLA alleles at a false discovery rate of 0.05. A further reported finding was that TCR beta sequences accurately predicted the HLA-A and HLA-B alleles for most subjects in the first cohort. Because HLA typing was unavailable for some donors at each locus, only the typed subset was used in association tests. The study listed over 150 TCR beta chains as associated with cytomegalovirus. Broadly in line with IMGT annotations, most TCR beta V segments showed up in productive rearrangements about 87% or about 30% of the time in an earlier analysis of around 550 of the donors. In a later genetic analysis, fewer N-insertions in productive TCRs were reported among donors in an Asian-associated ancestry cluster than the roughly 670-donor mean. In a later analysis, the rate of TCR association differed among HLA loci, with DRB1 alleles having the most associated TCRs and HLA-C alleles having the fewest. Roughly uniform sequencing depth across donors was assumed in presence/absence analyses, although this assumption may not hold. The sequencing pipeline was judged likely to have produced a cluster of highly shared sequence variants as a technical artifact. Correlated functional status among segregating V segments might reflect linkage disequilibrium, but an unknown experimental factor could not be ruled out. In vitro tests confirmed that a few of the cytomegalovirus-associated TCR beta chains recognize cytomegalovirus antigens. Several of the top co-occurrence clusters appeared to be linked to parvovirus B19, influenza, CMV and Epstein-Barr virus, according to a later analysis. Because counts were too low, approximately 15 rarely observed V segments, including chromosome 9 orphons, were excluded from the earlier analysis of 587 of the donors. In a later analysis, HLA-associated TCR beta chains were found to be more clonally expanded and to have lower generation probabilities than equally common non-associated chains. This cohort had only TCR beta chains sequenced, and the lack of alpha or paired-chain data limited which features could be detected. Cytomegalovirus status was reported to be diagnosed by the classifier with high specificity and sensitivity in both the original and validation cohorts. In a later genetic analysis, a missense DCLRE1C variant was associated with V-gene and J-gene trimming of TCR beta chains, and the association was replicated in an independent cohort. According to a later analysis, most CMV-associated TCR beta chains appeared to be HLA-restricted, and the HLA associations seemed to be driven largely by CMV exposure. Across donors, most TCR sequences were observed very rarely, whereas some public TCRs were present in many individuals. Immune exposure information for the cohort was limited to CMV serostatus. It was suggested by the authors that the approach could potentially be generalized to other disease states and immunological phenotypes.

The TCR comes from a woman in her 30s in good health and CMV-seronegative. The sequenced material came from PBMCs.

The DNA sequence is as follows: TGCGCCAGCAGCGCTCTTGGGAGCTTGGAAGCTTTCTTT. Its product reads: CASSALGSLEAFF. The chain is encoded by TRBV5-1 joined to TRBJ1-1; no D gene is confidently identified. According to the germline V gene, CDR1 reads SGHRS and CDR2 reads YFSETQ. Trimming at the junction amounts to 4 bases on V and 8 bases on J, and the germline ends lie 15 bases apart. The CDR3 covers 13 residues, taking in both the cysteine and the phenylalanine. Only the CDR3 DNA stays, 39 bases, in frame from base 1. Where the CDR3 stops, the reference TRBV5-1 and TRBJ1-1 genes take over; the full variable domain is KAGVTQTPRYLIKTRGQQVTLSCSPISGHRSVSWYQQTPGQGLQFLFEYFSETQRNKGNFPGRFSGRQFSNSRSEMNVSTLELGDSALYLCASSALGSLEAFFGQGTRLTVV.